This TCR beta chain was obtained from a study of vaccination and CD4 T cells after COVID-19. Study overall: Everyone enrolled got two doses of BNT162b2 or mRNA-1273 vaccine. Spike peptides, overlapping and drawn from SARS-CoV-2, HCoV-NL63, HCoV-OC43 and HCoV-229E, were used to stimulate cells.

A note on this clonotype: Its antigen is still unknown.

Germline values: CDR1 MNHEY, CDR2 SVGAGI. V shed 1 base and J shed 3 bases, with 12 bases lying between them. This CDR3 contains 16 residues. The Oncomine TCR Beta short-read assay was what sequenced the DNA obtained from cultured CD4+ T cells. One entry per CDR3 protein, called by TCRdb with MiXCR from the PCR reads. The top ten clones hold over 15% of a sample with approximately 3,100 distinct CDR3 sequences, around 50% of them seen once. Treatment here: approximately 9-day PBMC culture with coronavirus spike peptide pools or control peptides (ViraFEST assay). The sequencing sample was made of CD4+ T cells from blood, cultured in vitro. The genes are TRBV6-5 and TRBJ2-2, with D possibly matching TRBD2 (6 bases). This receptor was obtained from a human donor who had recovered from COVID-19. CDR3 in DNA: TGTGCCAGCAGTTACTTATTCAGGGAGGACACCGGGGAGCTGTTTTTT. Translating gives CASSYLFREDTGELFF.